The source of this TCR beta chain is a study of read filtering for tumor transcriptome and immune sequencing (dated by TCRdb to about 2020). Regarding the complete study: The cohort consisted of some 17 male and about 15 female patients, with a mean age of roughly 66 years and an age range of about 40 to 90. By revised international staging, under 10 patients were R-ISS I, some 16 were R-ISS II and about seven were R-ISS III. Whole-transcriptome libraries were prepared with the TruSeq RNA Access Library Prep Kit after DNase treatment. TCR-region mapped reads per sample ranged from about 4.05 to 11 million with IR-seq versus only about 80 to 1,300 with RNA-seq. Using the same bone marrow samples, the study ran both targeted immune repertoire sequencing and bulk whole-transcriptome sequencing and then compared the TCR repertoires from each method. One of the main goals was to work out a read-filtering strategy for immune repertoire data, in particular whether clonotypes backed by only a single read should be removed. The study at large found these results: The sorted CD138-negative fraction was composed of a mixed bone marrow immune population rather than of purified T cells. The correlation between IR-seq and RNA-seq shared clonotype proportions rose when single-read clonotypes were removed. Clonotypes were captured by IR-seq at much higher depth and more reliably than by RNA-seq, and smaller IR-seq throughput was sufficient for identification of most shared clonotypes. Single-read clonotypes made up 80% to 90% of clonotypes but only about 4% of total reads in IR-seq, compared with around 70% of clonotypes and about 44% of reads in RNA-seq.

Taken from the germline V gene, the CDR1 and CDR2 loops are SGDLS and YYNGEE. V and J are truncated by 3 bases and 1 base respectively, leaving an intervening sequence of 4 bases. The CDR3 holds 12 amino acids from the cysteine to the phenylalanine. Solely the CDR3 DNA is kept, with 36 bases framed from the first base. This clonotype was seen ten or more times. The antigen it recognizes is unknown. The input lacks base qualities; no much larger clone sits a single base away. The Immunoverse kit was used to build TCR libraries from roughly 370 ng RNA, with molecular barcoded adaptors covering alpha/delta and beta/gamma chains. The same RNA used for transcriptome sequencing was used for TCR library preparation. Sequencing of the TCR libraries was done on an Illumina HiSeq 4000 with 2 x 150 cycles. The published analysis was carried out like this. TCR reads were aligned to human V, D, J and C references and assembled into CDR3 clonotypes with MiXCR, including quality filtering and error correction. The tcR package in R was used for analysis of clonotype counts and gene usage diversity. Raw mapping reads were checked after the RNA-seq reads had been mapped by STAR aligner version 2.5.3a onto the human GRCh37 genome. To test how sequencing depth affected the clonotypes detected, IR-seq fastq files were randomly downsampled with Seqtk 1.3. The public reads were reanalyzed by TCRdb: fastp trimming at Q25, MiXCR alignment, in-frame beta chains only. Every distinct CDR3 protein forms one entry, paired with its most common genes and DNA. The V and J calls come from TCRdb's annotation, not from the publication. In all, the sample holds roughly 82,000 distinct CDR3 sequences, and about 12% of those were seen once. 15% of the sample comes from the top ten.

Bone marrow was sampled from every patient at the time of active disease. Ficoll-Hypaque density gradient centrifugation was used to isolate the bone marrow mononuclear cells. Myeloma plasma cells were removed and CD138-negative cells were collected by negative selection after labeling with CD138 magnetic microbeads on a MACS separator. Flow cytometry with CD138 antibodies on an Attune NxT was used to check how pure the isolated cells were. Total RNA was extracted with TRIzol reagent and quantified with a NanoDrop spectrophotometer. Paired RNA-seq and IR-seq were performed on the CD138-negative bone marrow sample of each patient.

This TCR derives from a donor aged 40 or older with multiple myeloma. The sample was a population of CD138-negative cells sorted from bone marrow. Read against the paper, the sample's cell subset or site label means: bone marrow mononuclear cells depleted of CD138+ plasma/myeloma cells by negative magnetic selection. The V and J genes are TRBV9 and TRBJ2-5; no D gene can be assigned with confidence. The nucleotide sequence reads TGTGCCAGCAGCGACAGCCAAGAGACCCAGTACTTC. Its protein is CASSDSQETQYF.